These 20 T cell receptor beta chains were sequenced from one sample in a study of regulatory T cells in long-lasting Graves disease. The time point here: newly diagnosed GD, antithyroid drugs for less than 3 months. Isolated PBMC RNA provided the starting material for the TCR library. Relying on iRepertoire HTBI primers and Arm-PCR of CDR3 regions, the team built TCR beta libraries. TCRdb fed the multiplex PCR reads into MiXCR, producing one record per CDR3 protein. The sample carries approximately 440,000 distinct CDR3 sequences, 15% to 20% recorded once. Separately, the same data were catalogued under a study of T cells in Graves' hyperthyroidism and ophthalmopathy.

The sample consisted of peripheral blood mononuclear cells (PBMCs), taken at new diagnosis, from a patient treated with antithyroid drugs. The receptors come from a man aged 35-49 years with Graves disease.

The chain has TRBV4-1 and TRBJ2-5; TRBD2 agrees at 11 bases. V was pared by 1 base and J by 4 bases, with 2 bases of the junction left unmatched. The V gene's germline CDR1 is MGHRA and CDR2 YSYEKL. This CDR3 is 15 amino acids long. This CDR3 reads CASSQAGLAGETQYF. The DNA of the CDR3 is TGCGCCAGCAGCCAAGCTGGACTAGCGGGAGAGACCCAGTACTTC.

In regard to this clonotype: A much larger clone is a single base away; this may be a read error. The chain recombines TRBV6-2 or TRBV6-3 with TRBJ1-4; D is unresolved. V was pared by 7 bases and J by 8 bases, with 20 bases between. CDR1 and CDR2 from the germline V gene are MNHEY and SVGEGT. There are 15 residues in the CDR3. Written as DNA, the CDR3 is TGTGCCAGCATTCCGTATACTGGGAGTGGAGAAAAACTGTTTTTT. Its protein is CASIPYTGSGEKLFF.

The chain carries TRBV19 and TRBJ1-5, with 9 bases fitting TRBD1. Germline assignment: CDR1 LNHDA and CDR2 SQIVND (reference sequence). V lost 6 bases and J lost 7; bases outside the gene matches: 7. The CDR3 sequence is 14 residues long. CDR3 region: CASSLTGGYQPQHF. For the CDR3, the DNA is TGTGCCAGTAGCCTGACAGGGGGTTACCAGCCCCAGCATTTT.

The chain combines TRBV28 with TRBJ2-3; D is unresolved. V gave up 5 bases and J gave up 4 bases, with 10 bases separating them. Per germline, CDR1 MDHEN and CDR2 SYDVKM. This CDR3 region has 13 residues. For the CDR3, the DNA is TGTGCCAGCAGTCTTCTTAGTCCAGATACGCAGTATTTT. This translates into CASSLLSPDTQYF.

In its sample, this clonotype was seen many times. The V call is TRBV7-8, the J call TRBJ2-3, with 7 bases aligning to TRBD2. The CDR3 is made up of 15 amino acids. CDR1 and CDR2 from the germline V gene are SGHVS and FQNEAQ. V shed 3 bases and J 6 bases; nucleotides not matched to a gene: 9. CDR3 nucleotides: TGTGCCAGCAGCTTGACTAGCCGAAGTTCCGATACGCAGTATTTT. This codes for CASSLTSRSSDTQYF.

Concerning this clonotype: Being one base from a much bigger clone, this may be a read error. The rearrangement links TRBV12-3 or TRBV12-4 to TRBJ1-5; no clear D gene. V shed 5 bases and J shed 2 bases, with 16 bases lying between them. This CDR3 spans 16 amino acids. The CDR3 coding sequence is TGTGCCAGCAGTCCCCACTTCAGCATTGGCAATCAGCCCCAGCATTTT. Translating it yields CASSPHFSIGNQPQHF.

This clonotype was counted ten times or more. The chain couples TRBV28 to TRBJ2-1; the D is unclear. Per the germline V gene, CDR1 is MDHEN and CDR2 is SYDVKM. The CDR3 totals 12 residues. V shed 2 bases and J shed 9 bases, with 8 bases lying between them. The CDR3: CASSLLRSEQFF. Here the CDR3 DNA reads TGTGCCAGCAGTTTACTTCGAAGTGAGCAGTTCTTC.

This clonotype was observed at least ten times. V usage is TRBV18 and J usage is TRBJ2-7; no clear D. Germline CDR1 and CDR2: KGHSH and LQKENI. Trimming left V 0 bases short and J 5 bases short, with 11 bases between. The CDR3 covers 14 residues. CDR3 protein: CASSPPFPPHEQYF. The CDR3, as DNA: TGTGCCAGCTCACCACCTTTCCCCCCCCACGAGCAGTACTTC.

This clonotype was counted ten times or more. This sequence joins TRBV20-1 and TRBJ2-3, with 12 positions matching TRBD2. V shed 1 base and J 3 bases; nucleotides not matched to a gene: 8. The V gene's germline CDR1 is DFQATT and CDR2 SNEGSKA (reference sequence). The CDR3 sequence is 17 residues long. Here the CDR3 DNA reads TGCAGTGCTAGAGTGCCAGGGACTAGCGGGCGTACAGATACGCAGTATTTT. It codes for CSARVPGTSGRTDTQYF.

This clonotype occurred a few times. This chain links TRBV19 with TRBJ2-5, with TRBD1 matching 8 bases. This CDR3 has 12 amino acids. The ends lost 6 bases at V and 5 bases at J; junction bases unmatched: 2. Germline V gene lookup returns CDR1 LNHDA and CDR2 SQIVND (reference sequence). The CDR3 region has the DNA TGTGCCAGTAGCAGGGGGCCCGAGACCCAGTACTTC. Residues: CASSRGPETQYF. Together with reference TRBV19 and TRBJ2-5, the CDR3 gives the full variable domain: DGGITQSPKYLFRKEGQNVTLSCEQNLNHDAMYWYRQDPGQGLRLIYYSQIVNDFQKGDIAEGYSVSREKKESFPLTVTSAQKNPTAFYLCASSRGPETQYFGPGTRLLVL.

This clonotype was counted at least ten times. J is TRBJ1-3 and V is TRBV5-1, with D unclear. Per the germline V gene, CDR1 is SGHRS and CDR2 is YFSETQ. The CDR3 runs 14 residues. Deletions cut 0 bases from V and 2 bases from J, with 6 bases between. The CDR3 loop is CASSLEGPGNTIYF. In DNA form, the CDR3 reads TGCGCCAGCAGCTTGGAAGGACCTGGAAACACCATATATTTT.

This clonotype showed up just a few times. The V and J genes are TRBV20-1 and TRBJ2-3; TRBD2 matches 11 bases. TRBJ2-5 explains the end of the DNA better; the J call may be wrong. Germline V gene sequence: CDR1 DFQATT, CDR2 SNEGSKA (reference sequence). The CDR3 is 15 amino acids. CDR3 DNA sequence: TGCAGCCCTAGACTAGCGGGATCCCTGATTCGGGCCCAGTACTTC. It is translated as CSPRLAGSLIRAQYF.

This clonotype occurred many times. The chain joins TRBV28 to TRBJ2-7; D perhaps matches TRBD1 (7 bases). The germline gives CDR1 MDHEN, CDR2 SYDVKM. The CDR3 spans 16 residues. V was clipped by 2 bases and J by 4 bases, with 18 bases between them. The CDR3 DNA reads as TGTGCCAGCAGTTTAGGGTCGGCAGGGGGGCGTTACGAGCAGTACTTC. This encodes CASSLGSAGGRYEQYF.

The chain employs TRBV29-1 and TRBJ2-7; the match to TRBD1 covers 8 bases. Losses at the gene ends were 7 bases for V and 9 bases for J; bases not matched to a gene: 11. The CDR3 is 12 amino acids. The germline V gene has CDR1 SQVTM and CDR2 ANQGSEA. The CDR3 sequence is CSARTGFGVQYF. The CDR3 DNA reads as TGCAGCGCCCGGACAGGGTTTGGTGTGCAGTACTTC.

This clonotype was recorded many times. This chain connects TRBV24-1 to TRBJ2-5, with TRBD2 identical over 12 bases. The CDR3 extends over 15 amino acids. With V trimmed by 5 bases and J by 4 bases, 4 bases remained unmatched. The germline V gene encodes CDR1 KGHDR and CDR2 SFDVKD. The CDR3 region has the DNA TGTGCCACCAGTGTTTCACTAGCGGGAGGAGAGACCCAGTACTTC. It yields the protein CATSVSLAGGETQYF.

The sample holds many counts of this clonotype. The chain carries TRBV2 and TRBJ1-4; a possible D gene is TRBD1 (6 bases). Trimming pared 5 bases from V and 3 bases from J, leaving 10 bases between. Germline-derived CDR1 and CDR2 are SNHLY and FYNNEI. The CDR3 is 14 residues long. Written as DNA, the CDR3 is TGTGCCAGCAGTACCGGGACATCTAATGAAAAACTGTTTTTT. This encodes CASSTGTSNEKLFF.

V is TRBV12-3 or TRBV12-4 and J is TRBJ2-7, with 8 bases matching TRBD2. The J segment lost 2 bases and the V segment lost 4 bases, leaving 10 bases of the junction unmatched. The CDR3 has 16 residues. The CDR3 sequence is CASSYRLSGDPYEQYF. The CDR3, as DNA: TGTGCCAGCAGTTACCGCCTTAGCGGGGACCCCTACGAGCAGTACTTC.

This clonotype was seen many times. The chain has TRBV2 and TRBJ2-3; 11 bases align to TRBD2. Germline assignment: CDR1 SNHLY and CDR2 FYNNEI. Trimming took 7 bases from V and 5 from J; bases not matched to a gene: 8. The CDR3 runs to 15 residues. The CDR3 spells CASKQLAGDGDTQYF. CDR3 coding DNA: TGTGCCAGCAAGCAACTAGCGGGAGACGGAGATACGCAGTATTTT.

This clonotype was detected many times. This chain joins TRBV5-1 and TRBJ1-1; TRBD1 might be the D (5 bases). The CDR3 length is 15 residues. In germline, CDR1 is SGHRS, CDR2 YFSETQ. Trimming left V 0 bases short and J 0 bases short, with 9 bases between. The chain's CDR3 is CASSLEGSVNTEAFF. The CDR3, as DNA: TGCGCCAGCAGCTTGGAGGGGTCAGTGAACACTGAAGCTTTCTTT.

This clonotype was counted only a few times. The junction does not match germline at one end; this may be a read error. The V and J genes are TRBV27 and TRBJ2-2, with D uncertain. CDR1 and CDR2 (germline): MNHEY, SMNVEV (reference sequence). The CDR3 consists of 13 residues. The CDR3, as DNA: TGTGCCAGCAGTTCCACCTACACTGGGGAGCTGTTTTTT. Its protein product is CASSSTYTGELFF.